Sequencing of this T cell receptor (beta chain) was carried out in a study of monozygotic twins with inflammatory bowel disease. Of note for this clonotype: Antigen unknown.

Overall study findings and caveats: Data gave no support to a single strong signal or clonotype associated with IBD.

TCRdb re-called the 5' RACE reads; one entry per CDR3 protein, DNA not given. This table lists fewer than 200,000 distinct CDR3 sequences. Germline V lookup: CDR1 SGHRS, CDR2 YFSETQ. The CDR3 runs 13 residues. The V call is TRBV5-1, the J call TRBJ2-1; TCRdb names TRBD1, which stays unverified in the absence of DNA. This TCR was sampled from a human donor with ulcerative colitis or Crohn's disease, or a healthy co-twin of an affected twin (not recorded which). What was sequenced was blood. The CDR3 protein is CASSGTGYNEQFF. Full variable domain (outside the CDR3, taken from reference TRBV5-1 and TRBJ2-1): KAGVTQTPRYLIKTRGQQVTLSCSPISGHRSVSWYQQTPGQGLQFLFEYFSETQRNKGNFPGRFSGRQFSNSRSEMNVSTLELGDSALYLCASSGTGYNEQFFGPGTRLTVL.